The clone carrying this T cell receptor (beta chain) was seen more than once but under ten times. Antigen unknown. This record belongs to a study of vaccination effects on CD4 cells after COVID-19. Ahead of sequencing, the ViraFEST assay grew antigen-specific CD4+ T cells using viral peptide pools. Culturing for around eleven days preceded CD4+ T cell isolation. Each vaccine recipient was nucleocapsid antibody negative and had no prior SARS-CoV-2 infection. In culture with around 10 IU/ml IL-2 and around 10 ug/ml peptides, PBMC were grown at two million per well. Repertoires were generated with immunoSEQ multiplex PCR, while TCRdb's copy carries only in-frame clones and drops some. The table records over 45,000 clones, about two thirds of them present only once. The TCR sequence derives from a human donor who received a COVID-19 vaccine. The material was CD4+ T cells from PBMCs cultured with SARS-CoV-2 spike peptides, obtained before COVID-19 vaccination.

CDR3 loop: CASSLSGETEAFF. The CDR3 DNA follows: TGCGCCAGCAGCCTCAGTGGGGAGACTGAAGCTTTCTTT. V gene TRBV4-3 combines with J gene TRBJ1-1, with D unclear. With 4 bases removed from V and 5 bases from J, the gap between germline ends came to 11 bases. The germline V gene encodes CDR1 LGHNA and CDR2 YSLEER. This CDR3 region has 13 residues.